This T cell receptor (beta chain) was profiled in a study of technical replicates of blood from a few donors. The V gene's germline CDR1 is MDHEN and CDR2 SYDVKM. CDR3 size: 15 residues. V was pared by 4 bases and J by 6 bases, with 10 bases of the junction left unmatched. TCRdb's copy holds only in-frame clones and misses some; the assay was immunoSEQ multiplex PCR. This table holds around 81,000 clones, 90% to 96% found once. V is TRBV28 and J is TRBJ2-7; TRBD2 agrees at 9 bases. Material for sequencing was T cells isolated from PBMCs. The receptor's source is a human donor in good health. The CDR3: CASSSWTSVVTEQYF. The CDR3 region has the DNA TGTGCCAGCAGTTCCTGGACTAGCGTCGTCACCGAGCAGTACTTC.